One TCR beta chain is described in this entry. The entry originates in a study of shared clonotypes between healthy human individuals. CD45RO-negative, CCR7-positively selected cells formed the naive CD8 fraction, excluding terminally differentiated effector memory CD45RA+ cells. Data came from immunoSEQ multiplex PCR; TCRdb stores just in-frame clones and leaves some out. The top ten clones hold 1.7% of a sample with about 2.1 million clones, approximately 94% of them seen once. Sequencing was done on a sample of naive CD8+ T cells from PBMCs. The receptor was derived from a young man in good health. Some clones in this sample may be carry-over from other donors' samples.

The CDR3 here is CASSFSKGATEAFF. DNA of the CDR3: TGTGCCAGCAGCTTTTCGAAAGGGGCCACTGAAGCTTTCTTT. The chain couples TRBV7-2 to TRBJ1-1, with a weak D call TRBD1 (5 bases). CDR1 is SGHTA and CDR2 is FQGNSA in the germline V gene. V was trimmed by 3 bases and J by 4 bases, leaving 12 bases between them. The CDR3 is 14 amino acids.